This T cell receptor (beta chain) is from a study of blood T cell repertoires in COVID-19. Study overall: The United States, Italy and Spain provided the acute and convalescent COVID-19 samples.

The data were produced by immunoSEQ multiplex PCR, yet TCRdb's version contains in-frame clones alone and is incomplete. In the table there are around 250,000 clones, less than 90% of which are singletons. Material: peripheral blood. This TCR came from a man aged 60 to 69 with acute or convalescent COVID-19.

The DNA for the CDR3 is TGTGCCAGCAGTTACTTGGCTAGCGGGAGGGCCGGGGAGCTGTTTTTT. Translation: CASSYLASGRAGELFF. The rearrangement links TRBV6-6 to TRBJ2-2; 12 bases line up with TRBD2. Germline values: CDR1 MNHNY, CDR2 SVGAGI (reference sequence). CDR3 length equals 16 residues. V was pared by 1 base and J by 6 bases, with 3 bases of the junction left unmatched.